This entry features one TCR beta chain sequence. The authors' processing: It was from reference gene primer amplification that nucleated cell counts were estimated. This table comes from immunoSEQ multiplex PCR, and its TCRdb copy is limited to in-frame clones, with some not included. The V and J calls and clone size are taken from that table; D and trimming were inferred from the DNA. The top ten clones hold around 2% of a sample with roughly 100,000 clones, approximately 90% of them seen once. This specimen belongs to a study of blood T cell repertoires in COVID-19. Study-wide context: The samples span acute and convalescent COVID-19 from the United States, Italy and Spain. In each case, the material was cDNA or gDNA derived from T cells, B-cell-depleted T cells, or PBMCs.

The V segment lost 4 bases and the J segment 4 bases; nucleotides outside the gene matches: 12. Germline V lookup: CDR1 SGHRS, CDR2 YFSETQ. This CDR3 spans 17 amino acids. The sequence derives from a man aged 50-59 years with active COVID-19. J is TRBJ2-3 and V is TRBV5-1; 10 bases are shared with TRBD2. Sequencing input: peripheral blood. In DNA form, the CDR3 reads TGCGCCAGCAGCCCTCAGCCAAGCGGGGGGGGCTCAGATACGCAGTATTTT. Translation gives CASSPQPSGGGSDTQYF.